One sample yielded the 9 T cell receptor beta chains listed below, sequenced in a study of T cells in Graves' hyperthyroidism and ophthalmopathy. The TCR beta CDR3 regions underwent amplification using RNA transcripts as the source. HTBI primers drove first-round RT-PCR of the TCR CDR3. TCRdb reanalysed the multiplex PCR reads using MiXCR and keeps one entry per CDR3 protein. The sample shows about 690,000 distinct CDR3 sequences, roughly 17% of them seen only once. The material sequenced was blood. Every receptor here comes from a middle-aged man with Graves' hyperthyroidism.

This clonotype occurred many times. The chain combines TRBV12-3 or TRBV12-4 with TRBJ2-3, with 10 bases lining up with TRBD1. The CDR3 runs to 14 residues. The V segment lost 10 bases and the J segment 3 bases; nucleotides outside the gene matches: 7. In DNA, the CDR3 is TGTGCCACAGGGGGGGACAGGGGTACAGATACGCAGTATTTT. Its protein product is CATGGDRGTDTQYF.

This clonotype was seen more than once but under ten times. The V and J genes are TRBV28 and TRBJ2-7; 10 bases are a match to TRBD1. After removal of 5 bases from V and 1 base from J, the junction contained 11 bases not matched to a gene. The germline gives CDR1 MDHEN, CDR2 SYDVKM. CDR3 length: 17 residues. The chain's CDR3 is CASSPEVGQGKSYEQYF. CDR3 DNA sequence: TGTGCCAGCAGTCCGGAGGTGGGACAGGGGAAATCCTACGAGCAGTACTTC. The whole variable domain, remainder taken from reference TRBV28 and TRBJ2-7, is DVKVTQSSRYLVKRTGEKVFLECVQDMDHENMFWYRQDPGLGLRLIYFSYDVKMKEKGDIPEGYSVSREKKERFSLILESASTNQTSMYLCASSPEVGQGKSYEQYFGPGTRLTVT.

The sample holds many counts of this clonotype. The chain links TRBV28 to TRBJ2-7; unclear D gene. The V gene's germline CDR1 is MDHEN and CDR2 SYDVKM. This CDR3 region has 13 residues. The ends were cut back, 2 bases at V and 3 bases at J, with 8 bases in the middle. CDR3 sequence: CASSLHNRYEQYF. The DNA of the CDR3 is TGTGCCAGCAGTTTACACAACCGCTACGAGCAGTACTTC.

Comment on this clonotype: This CDR3 is missing its conserved last phenylalanine or tryptophan, likely due to a read error. This sequence joins TRBV5-1 and TRBJ2-3; no clear D. This CDR3 comprises 11 residues. V lost 0 bases and J lost 6, with 2 bases in between. CDR1 is SGHRS and CDR2 is YFSETQ in the germline V gene. CDR3 loop: CASSLGDTQYV. The CDR3 DNA reads as TGCGCCAGCAGCTTGGGGGATACGCAGTATGTT.

This clonotype was observed many times. The chain links TRBV5-1 to TRBJ2-3; no definite D call. V was cut by 7 bases and J by 6 bases, with 15 bases left in between. Germline values: CDR1 SGHRS, CDR2 YFSETQ. The CDR3 extends over 13 amino acids. This CDR3 reads CASSPLGEDTQYF. The CDR3 DNA follows: TGCGCCAGCTCGCCCCTAGGTGAGGATACGCAGTATTTT.

This clonotype was seen at least ten times. The chain uses TRBV27 and TRBJ2-1; TRBD1 agrees at 7 bases. Trimming at V came to 3 bases and at J to 6 bases, leaving 8 bases not matched to a gene. CDR1 and CDR2 (germline): MNHEY, SMNVEV (reference sequence). The CDR3 covers 15 residues. CDR3 amino acids: CASSFRGTATNEQFF. The CDR3 nucleotides read TGTGCCAGCAGTTTTAGGGGGACAGCGACCAATGAGCAGTTCTTC.

The chain joins TRBV7-8 to TRBJ1-1; the D is unclear. There are 15 residues in the CDR3. V gave up 3 bases and J gave up 2 bases, with 13 bases separating them. Per the germline V gene, CDR1 is SGHVS and CDR2 is FQNEAQ. The CDR3 DNA follows: TGTGCCAGCAGCTTCCCCGGGTCAGTAAACACTGAAGCTTTCTTT. It is translated as CASSFPGSVNTEAFF.

The CDR3 spells CASSDGTEHQPQHF. The CDR3 DNA is TGTGCCAGCAGCGACGGGACAGAGCATCAGCCCCAGCATTTT. This chain uses TRBV9 with TRBJ1-5; TRBD1 matches at 7 bases. This CDR3 has 14 residues. Trimming removed 3 bases from V and 5 bases from J; junction bases left unmatched: 5. Germline V gene lookup returns CDR1 SGDLS and CDR2 YYNGEE.

This clonotype has a count of ten or more. This chain uses TRBV2 with TRBJ2-7; a weak D match, TRBD1 (5 bases). Germline-derived CDR1 and CDR2 are SNHLY and FYNNEI. Trimming took 5 bases from V and 4 from J, leaving 15 bases between them. The CDR3 spans 14 residues. The CDR3 sequence is CASSRLGVSYEQYF. The DNA of the CDR3 is TGTGCCAGCAGTCGCCTAGGGGTATCTTACGAGCAGTACTTC.